The present T cell receptor (beta chain) was sequenced within a study of cytomegalovirus exposure and HLA in healthy donors (dated by TCRdb to about 2017). For context, the study as a whole: An earlier analysis of 587 of the donors reported about 280 Gb of sequence data and 95 million to 140 million unique TCR beta sequences obtained from 180 million or so T cells. Among roughly 370 genotyped donors of the cohort, an average of around 240,000 unique TCR beta nucleotide sequences were sequenced per donor, about a sixth of them non-productive. Roughly 5 DR-DQ haplotypes were handled as single units for association and clustering, since linkage in the cohort was strong. The study profiled the T cell repertoires of under 850 subjects by immunosequencing and related them to cytomegalovirus serostatus. In an earlier analysis of more than 550 of the donors, high-throughput TCR beta sequencing was used to judge whether each TCR beta V gene segment behaved as functional or pseudogenic. Both class I and class II loci were covered by HLA typing, at four-digit resolution. Donor age, sex, ethnicity and CMV serostatus were compiled alongside the repertoire data. Every repertoire in the discovery cohort had been generated on one and the same sequencing platform. In a later genetic analysis, genome-wide SNP genotypes for about 55% of the 666 donors were used, and that subset was treated as a discovery cohort. The number of donors typed differed by locus, with roughly 629-640 for A, B, C, DRB1 and DQB1, roughly 520 for DQA1, over 600 for DPA1, and over 400 for DPB1. The later analysis used no new phenotypic data to find candidate immune exposures, relying instead on TCR beta sequences and their occurrence across donors. An early release that covered about 640 HLA-typed donors contained 300 to 350 gigabases of sequencing data and tens of millions of unique TCR sequences. A separate validation cohort of some 130 different subjects was used in addition to the roughly 700-subject first cohort. To predict cytomegalovirus infection status, the study combined high-throughput TCR immunosequencing, statistical association of individual TCRs with disease status, and machine learning. Of the approximately 370 genotyped donors, roughly 76% were placed in the genetic ancestry cluster associated with self-reported Caucasian donors. The study aimed to test whether cataloging public T cell receptors could reveal signatures of past pathogen exposure. A later analysis re-examined previously published TCR beta repertoires from hundreds of donors and added high-resolution HLA genotyping to investigate patterns of TCR occurrence. The paper as a whole reports these results and caveats: In a later analysis, HLA-associated TCR beta chains showed more clonal expansion and lower generation probabilities than non-associated chains that were equally common. In a later analysis, several top co-occurrence clusters were reported to appear linked to parvovirus B19, influenza, CMV and Epstein-Barr virus. This cohort had only TCR beta chains sequenced, and the lack of alpha or paired-chain data limited which features could be detected. HLA typing was unavailable for some donors at each locus, so association tests used only the typed subset. At a false discovery rate of 0.05, a later analysis linked approximately 18,000 TCR beta sequences to specific HLA alleles. According to a later analysis, TCR association rates differed among HLA loci, with DRB1 alleles showing the most associated TCRs and HLA-C alleles showing the fewest. The study gave a list of under 200 TCR beta chains associated with cytomegalovirus. Correlated functional status among segregating V segments might be attributable to linkage disequilibrium, but an unknown experimental factor could not be ruled out. Across donors, most TCR sequences were observed very rarely, whereas some public TCRs were present in many individuals. Roughly uniform sequencing depth across donors was assumed in presence/absence analyses, although this assumption may not hold. A later analysis found that most CMV-associated TCR beta chains appeared HLA-restricted, with HLA associations seemingly driven largely by CMV exposure. In both the original and validation cohorts, the classifier was reported to diagnose cytomegalovirus status with high specificity and sensitivity. According to a later genetic analysis, donors in an Asian-associated ancestry cluster had fewer N-insertions in productive TCRs than the roughly 660-donor mean. An association between a missense DCLRE1C variant and V-gene and J-gene trimming of TCR beta chains was found in a later genetic analysis and replicated in an independent cohort. Some IMGT-functional V segments, including TRBV6-2 and TRBV6-3, could not be distinguished by the 87-base-pair reads and were therefore excluded. When HLA alleles, especially DR and DQ, strongly co-occurred, attributing TCR associations to individual alleles was difficult. Approximately 18 rarely observed V segments, including chromosome 9 orphons, were excluded from the earlier analysis of a few hundred of the donors because counts were too low. CMV serostatus was the only immune exposure information available for the cohort. A cluster of highly shared sequence variants was judged likely to be a technical artifact of the sequencing pipeline. In vitro tests confirmed that three of the cytomegalovirus-associated TCR beta chains recognize cytomegalovirus antigens. A further reported finding was that TCR beta sequences accurately predicted the HLA-A and HLA-B alleles for most subjects in the first cohort. The authors suggested that the approach could potentially be generalized to other disease states and immunological phenotypes. An earlier analysis of approximately 500 of the donors showed that most TCR beta V segments appeared in productive rearrangements either about 90% or about 30% of the time, which broadly matched IMGT annotations.

In total, roughly 710 healthy bone marrow donors made up the cohort. At the time of sampling, every cohort member was nominally healthy, though immune exposures that went unrecorded were likely present. The donor tested CMV seropositive and was one of the 289 seropositive cohort members. Each donor provided a peripheral blood sample, and peripheral blood mononuclear cells were used for TCR beta sequencing. Genomic DNA was extracted from the blood cell samples with the Qiagen DNeasy Blood Extraction Kit. Of note for this clone: There is no known antigen for this receptor. Qualities for individual bases were not recorded, and no much larger clone is one base off.

Receptors were amplified or captured by the immunoSEQ multiplex PCR assay. A mixture of 60 forward primers for TCR Vbeta segments and 13 reverse primers for TCR Jbeta segments was used in the multiplex PCR. Amplification of the CDR3 region of rearranged TCR beta genes was performed with a multiplex PCR assay on genomic DNA. The amplified TCR beta libraries were sequenced on the Illumina HiSeq System as 87-base-pair reads. The original pipeline was this. Across the 670 or so repertoires, a later analysis counted 80 million or so unique TCR beta chains, about 10 million of which were shared by at least two donors. Raw reads were error-corrected and collapsed into unique sequences with a nearest-neighbor algorithm that merged closely related sequences to remove PCR and sequencing errors. To assign V, D and J gene segments, CDR3 sequences were aligned to IMGT reference sequences. For a sequence to be retained, a match of at least six nucleotides to both a V gene segment and a J gene segment was required. Rearrangements were called productive when the CDR3 lacked stop codons and stayed in frame with V and J; all others were non-productive. Following IMGT convention, CDR3 was defined as the stretch from the second conserved V-encoded cysteine to the conserved J-encoded phenylalanine. The earlier analysis of some 600 of the donors excluded sequences that lacked an unambiguous match to a single V gene segment. In an earlier analysis of 450 to 700 of the donors, V segments were called functional above 56.7% productive rearrangements and were called segregating when the between-donor standard deviation exceeded 5%. To diagnose cytomegalovirus status from the catalog of TCR beta chain sequences, a statistical classification framework was built. In a later analysis, V and J genes were assigned by comparing TCR nucleotide sequences against IMGT/GENE-DB human TR gene sequences. A later analysis assigned CDR3 sequences and most-parsimonious VDJ recombination scenarios with the TCRdist pipeline. In a later analysis, every TCR beta chain was defined by the combination of its CDR3 amino acid sequence and its V-gene family, and reads without a unique V-gene family were dropped. To address suspected cross-contamination and a sequencing artifact, a later analysis removed approximately 590 highly shared, low-generation-probability nucleotide sequences. In a later analysis, a clonal expansion index was calculated for each public chain from normalized within-repertoire ranks of inferred template counts. Generation probabilities in a later analysis came from a VDJ recombination model fitted to out-of-frame rearrangements, and those results were checked against IGoR. Hypergeometric tests were used in a later analysis to score TCR-TCR, TCR-HLA and TCR-CMV co-occurrence, with a repertoire-size bias correction applied to the TCR pairs. In a later analysis, false discovery rates were estimated by permuting HLA or CMV assignments 20 times. In a later analysis, co-occurring TCRs were grouped using DBSCAN, with TCRdist sequence similarity added in when clustering inside HLA-allele-positive subsets. For co-occurrence clustering, repertoires with fewer than 30,000 or more than 120,000 public chains were excluded, along with five repertoires with anomalous nucleotide sharing. The table was pulled from immuneACCESS by TCRdb, which kept in-frame rearrangements only. Such tables lose some clones; where checked, under half of the loss comes from unresolved V genes, and the rest has no known cause. That table supplies the V and J calls and clone size; D and trimming were determined from the DNA. Counted in this sample were approximately 180,000 clones; just under 85% of them appeared once. 4% to 6% of the sample rests with the top ten.

Trimming leaves V shorter by 1 base and J shorter by 4 bases, with the junction holding 9 bases beyond the gene matches. CDR1 and CDR2 are read off the germline V gene as SGHRS and YFSETQ. The CDR3 starts with the cysteine, ends with the phenylalanine, and has 17 residues. Only CDR3 DNA is held: 51 bases, read in frame from base 1. Sample: PBMCs. The chain links TRBV5-1 with TRBJ2-1; TRBD1 fits 9 bases in the junction. This TCR came from a girl between 10 and 17 years old in good health and CMV-seropositive. Here the CDR3 is given as CASSLTSGTGLYNEQFF. The nucleotide sequence reads TGCGCCAGCAGCTTGACCTCCGGGACAGGGTTATACAATGAGCAGTTCTTC.